This T cell receptor (beta chain) is from a study of blood T cell repertoires in COVID-19. Whole-study context: Spain, Italy and the United States supplied samples that represented acute and convalescent COVID-19. In each case, the material was cDNA or gDNA derived from T cells, B-cell-depleted T cells, or PBMCs.

Authors' analysis steps: Estimated nucleated cell counts came from reference gene primer amplification. This table comes from immunoSEQ multiplex PCR, and its TCRdb copy is limited to in-frame clones, with some not included. V and J calls and clone size follow that table, whereas D and trimming were derived from the DNA. The sample has 25,000 to 30,000 clones, roughly 80% seen once. CDR1 and CDR2 (germline): MNHNS, SASEGT. The CDR3 consists of 15 residues. V was clipped by 1 base and J by 3 bases; unmatched bases: 3. Sequencing input: peripheral blood. The J gene is TRBJ2-1, the V gene TRBV6-1, with 7 positions matching TRBD1. This TCR came from a man between 65 and 80 years old with acute or convalescent COVID-19. This chain's CDR3 is CASSEEAGGYNEQFF. The CDR3 nucleotides read TGTGCCAGCAGTGAAGAAGCAGGGGGCTACAATGAGCAGTTCTTC.